This TCR beta chain stems from a study of long-term antiretroviral therapy in people with HIV. Study in general: Samples collected earliest predate the 2015 immediate-ART recommendation by about a decade. Study-wide findings and caveats: Clones that had undergone expansion before ART prevailed in the repertoire throughout all time points. The study found narrower CDR3 length ranges in HIV repertoires than in controls.

CDR1 and CDR2 (germline): SGHNT, YYREEE (reference sequence). The CDR3 has 13 amino acids. This clone was picked up one time. The antigen is undetermined. immunoSEQ v3.0 was run at survey level. Sequencing of each sample targeted 40,000-50,000 T-cell genomes. The method was immunoSEQ multiplex PCR; TCRdb's version includes in-frame clones alone and lacks a portion of them. The table lists fewer than 20,000 clones, 85% of them singletons. The origin of this receptor is a woman aged 40 to 55 with HIV. The rearrangement joins TRBV5-4 to TRBJ2-5; D possibly corresponds to TRBD2 (6 bases). Gene TRBJ2-7 matches the end of the DNA better, so the J call may be wrong. Sequenced material: unsorted PBMCs, taken 0.5 years after starting antiretroviral therapy. This CDR3 is CASSLGGEDEQYF. CDR3 coding DNA: TGTGCCAGCAGCTTGGGGGGGGAGGACGAGCAGTACTTC.